This T cell receptor (beta chain) derives from a study of human T cells and chemical hapten exposure. About the research overall: Readings were taken at 6 days from patch tests that had applied 0.01% DPC to the upper back. Study conclusions and caveats: It was expanded TCRs that formed significantly more large CDR3 similarity clusters than controls did.

This clonotype was seen ten or more times. The antigen is not known. TCRdb reanalysed the RACE reads using MiXCR and keeps one entry per CDR3 protein. The sample includes roughly 380,000 distinct CDR3 sequences, 4.8% seen only once; the top ten take approximately 2.5%. Time point of the sample: patch test 1, 2 weeks after DPC sensitization. Stated treatment: therapeutic diphenylcyclopropenone sensitization with weekly scalp DPC. CDR1 is MNHEY and CDR2 is SVGAGI in the germline V gene. Trimming removed 6 bases at V and 1 base at J, with 13 bases between. The length of the CDR3 is 14 residues. Sequenced here: whole blood, sampled in connection with sensitization to the hapten diphenylcyclopropenone (DPC). The chain couples TRBV6-5 to TRBJ2-7; D gene ambiguous. This sequence originates from a woman aged 50 to 60 with alopecia areata. Some clones in this sample may be carry-over from other donors' samples. As DNA, the CDR3 is TGTGCCAGCAGAAGGACCGCCTCTTCCTACGAGCAGTACTTC. This translates into CASRRTASSYEQYF.